This T cell receptor (beta chain) comes out of a study of blood T cells in healthy people across ages. The wider study: About one barcoded beta molecule was captured per two T cells (by template switching).

V gave up 4 bases and J gave up 0 bases, with 16 bases separating them. Germline assignment: CDR1 SGHVS and CDR2 FQNEAQ. The CDR3 covers 17 residues. This clonotype has more than one count but fewer than ten. With a J-beta primer mix and a sample-barcoded 5' primer, a second PCR ran roughly 6 to 11 cycles. TCRdb recomputed calls from the 5' RACE reads with MiXCR, one row per CDR3 protein. The profile shows 750,000 to 1,000,000 distinct CDR3 sequences, just under 30% of them singletons. This sample also belongs to another study, concerning T cells of mothers and their children. As that report states: A few healthy Caucasian mothers gave samples, and so did their six children. An overlap that was slightly higher, though non-significant, was seen in related mother-child pairs versus unrelated pairs. There was no detection of any persistent microchimeric T cell clones.

This chain links TRBV7-8 with TRBJ1-5, with a weak D call TRBD1 (5 bases). The sequencing sample was made of blood. This sequence originates from a woman between 40 and 55 years old in good health. CDR3 in amino acids: CASSSFTGWASNQPQHF. CDR3 DNA sequence: TGTGCCAGCAGCTCGTTCACAGGTTGGGCTAGCAATCAGCCCCAGCATTTT.